The rows below give T cell receptor beta chains drawn from one sample of a study of blood T cell repertoires in COVID-19. Here immunoSEQ multiplex PCR was the method, and the copy in TCRdb shows in-frame clones only, minus some. The sample includes 140,000 to 150,000 clones, over 75% of them seen just once. The sequencing input was peripheral blood. These receptors were collected from a human donor in a cohort sampled during active COVID-19. The CDR3 runs from the conserved cysteine through the conserved F or W. Fields, in order: V gene, J gene, clone size, CDR3 length, D gene, CDR3 DNA, CDR3 protein. The D gene is left open where the match is weak. Where a row states a size, it is once, few, many or the class of an expanded clone; other rows omit it.

v_gene: TRBV5-5
j_gene: TRBJ1-2
abundance: .
len: 13
d_gene: .
CDR3nt: TGTGCCAGCAGCTTGGTACAGGAATATGGCTACACCTTC
CDR3aa: CASSLVQEYGYTF

v_gene: TRBV27
j_gene: TRBJ1-6
abundance: .
len: 15
d_gene: TRBD1
CDR3nt: TGTGCCAGCGGTAGCAACAGGGGCCATAATTCACCCCTCCACTTT
CDR3aa: CASGSNRGHNSPLHF

v_gene: TRBV7-2
j_gene: TRBJ1-1
abundance: .
len: 14
d_gene: .
CDR3nt: TGTGCCAGCAGCCCAGGAGGGCCGAACACTGAAGCTTTCTTT
CDR3aa: CASSPGGPNTEAFF

v_gene: TRBV3-1/TRBV3-2
j_gene: TRBJ2-2
abundance: .
len: 19
d_gene: TRBD2
CDR3nt: TGTGCCAGCAGTCAGGGGAGACTAGCGGGAGGGCGTCAGTCCGGGGAGCTGTTTTTT
CDR3aa: CASSQGRLAGGRQSGELFF

v_gene: TRBV7-2
j_gene: TRBJ2-7
abundance: .
len: 15
d_gene: TRBD2
CDR3nt: TGTGCCAGCAGCTTATATAGCGGGGGGCCCTACGAGCAGTACTTC
CDR3aa: CASSLYSGGPYEQYF

v_gene: TRBV30
j_gene: TRBJ2-3
abundance: .
len: 14
d_gene: TRBD1
CDR3nt: TGTGCCTGGAGTGGGACAGGGGTTGAAGATACGCAGTATTTT
CDR3aa: CAWSGTGVEDTQYF

v_gene: TRBV5-1
j_gene: TRBJ2-1
abundance: .
len: 16
d_gene: TRBD2
CDR3nt: TGCGCCAGCAGCCCCTTTACTAGCGGGGGACTTAATGAGCAGTTCTTC
CDR3aa: CASSPFTSGGLNEQFF

v_gene: TRBV4-2
j_gene: TRBJ2-1
abundance: .
len: 14
d_gene: TRBD2
CDR3nt: TGTGCCAGCAGCCTCGAGCGGGGGGCCAATGAGCAGTTCTTC
CDR3aa: CASSLERGANEQFF

v_gene: TRBV7-9
j_gene: TRBJ2-3
abundance: .
len: 15
d_gene: .
CDR3nt: TGTGCCAGCAGCTTACTTGGCGCGGACACAGATACGCAGTATTTT
CDR3aa: CASSLLGADTDTQYF

v_gene: TRBV29-1
j_gene: TRBJ2-3
abundance: .
len: 16
d_gene: TRBD2
CDR3nt: TGCAGCGTTGGGGGGACTAGAAACTCAATCACAGATACGCAGTATTTT
CDR3aa: CSVGGTRNSITDTQYF

v_gene: TRBV2
j_gene: TRBJ2-1
abundance: few
len: 14
d_gene: TRBD2
CDR3nt: TGTGCCAGCTCCTCGAGCGGGGGGGACAATGAGCAGTTCTTC
CDR3aa: CASSSSGGDNEQFF

v_gene: TRBV5-1
j_gene: TRBJ2-3
abundance: .
len: 16
d_gene: TRBD1
CDR3nt: TGCGCCAGCAGCTCGCCCGACAGGGTCTGGACAGATACGCAGTATTTT
CDR3aa: CASSSPDRVWTDTQYF

v_gene: TRBV27
j_gene: TRBJ2-7
abundance: .
len: 16
d_gene: TRBD1
CDR3nt: TGTGCCAGCGCTGCGCTCCAGGGGGCGCATGGCTACGAGCAGTACTTC
CDR3aa: CASAALQGAHGYEQYF

v_gene: TRBV7-3
j_gene: TRBJ1-3
abundance: once
len: 13
d_gene: .
CDR3nt: TGTGCCAGCAGCTCGGACAGAGGAAACACCATATATTTT
CDR3aa: CASSSDRGNTIYF

v_gene: TRBV3-1/TRBV3-2
j_gene: TRBJ1-3
abundance: .
len: 19
d_gene: TRBD1
CDR3nt: TGTGCCAGCAGCCAAGCCGGGACAGGGGCTAATATTGGTGGAAACACCATATATTTT
CDR3aa: CASSQAGTGANIGGNTIYF

v_gene: TRBV15
j_gene: TRBJ1-1
abundance: .
len: 16
d_gene: TRBD1
CDR3nt: TGTGCCACCAGCAGAGATCTGGGGACAGTCAACACTGAAGCTTTCTTT
CDR3aa: CATSRDLGTVNTEAFF

v_gene: TRBV7-9
j_gene: TRBJ1-2
abundance: .
len: 14
d_gene: .
CDR3nt: TGTGCCAGCAGCGACCAGGGTAGGCACTATGGCTACACCTTC
CDR3aa: CASSDQGRHYGYTF

v_gene: TRBV5-5
j_gene: TRBJ1-4
abundance: .
len: 14
d_gene: .
CDR3nt: TGTGCCAGCAGCTTAGGGGCCCCGCGTGAAAAACTGTTTTTT
CDR3aa: CASSLGAPREKLFF

v_gene: TRBV24-1
j_gene: TRBJ2-1
abundance: .
len: 16
d_gene: TRBD2
CDR3nt: TGTGCCACCAGTGATGCCGACCAAAGCGGGAGAGTTGAGCAGTTCTTC
CDR3aa: CATSDADQSGRVEQFF

v_gene: TRBV6-6
j_gene: TRBJ2-5
abundance: .
len: 11
d_gene: .
CDR3nt: TGTGCCAGCAGCCACGGGGAGACCCAGTACTTC
CDR3aa: CASSHGETQYF

v_gene: TRBV9
j_gene: TRBJ2-3
abundance: once
len: 18
d_gene: TRBD2
CDR3nt: TGTGCCAGCAGCGTAGCGGGAAAATCTAGCGGACATCAAGATACGCAGTATTTT
CDR3aa: CASSVAGKSSGHQDTQYF

v_gene: TRBV5-1
j_gene: TRBJ1-5
abundance: .
len: 13
d_gene: .
CDR3nt: TGCGCCAGCAGCTTGGACGGGGTCCAAATTCAGCATTTT
CDR3aa: CASSLDGVQIQHF

v_gene: TRBV7-3
j_gene: TRBJ2-5
abundance: .
len: 14
d_gene: TRBD2
CDR3nt: TGTGCCAGCAGCCAGGGACTAGCGGAAGAGACCCAGTACTTC
CDR3aa: CASSQGLAEETQYF

v_gene: TRBV19
j_gene: TRBJ1-5
abundance: .
len: 17
d_gene: TRBD1
CDR3nt: TGTGCCAGTAGTTCGGGACAGGGCGTCTATAGCAATCAGCCCCAGCATTTT
CDR3aa: CASSSGQGVYSNQPQHF

v_gene: TRBV14
j_gene: TRBJ1-1
abundance: once
len: 16
d_gene: .
CDR3nt: TGTGCCAACCATCTCAGGACAGCAACGCTAGGTCAGGAAGCTTTCTTT
CDR3aa: CANHLRTATLGQEAFF

v_gene: TRBV2
j_gene: TRBJ2-5
abundance: .
len: 15
d_gene: TRBD1
CDR3nt: TGTGCCAGCAGTGAATGGAAGGGGGCCCAAGAGACCCAGTACTTC
CDR3aa: CASSEWKGAQETQYF

v_gene: TRBV5-5
j_gene: TRBJ1-1
abundance: .
len: 16
d_gene: .
CDR3nt: TGTGCCAGCAGCTCTTGGGGGGTGGGGCACGGCACTGAAGCTTTCTTT
CDR3aa: CASSSWGVGHGTEAFF

v_gene: TRBV4-1
j_gene: TRBJ2-1
abundance: .
len: 17
d_gene: .
CDR3nt: TGCGCCAGCAGCCAAGATCACGGGGGGCGGCCTGGCAATGAGCAGTTCTTC
CDR3aa: CASSQDHGGRPGNEQFF

v_gene: TRBV11-3
j_gene: TRBJ2-1
abundance: few
len: 15
d_gene: TRBD2
CDR3nt: TGTGCCAGCAGCCCTCGGACTAGCGGGGTCAATGAGCAGTTCTTC
CDR3aa: CASSPRTSGVNEQFF

v_gene: TRBV18
j_gene: TRBJ2-5
abundance: .
len: 15
d_gene: .
CDR3nt: TGTGCCAGCTCATCAGGACAGACCTTCCAAGAGACCCAGTACTTC
CDR3aa: CASSSGQTFQETQYF

v_gene: TRBV11-3
j_gene: TRBJ2-1
abundance: .
len: 18
d_gene: TRBD2
CDR3nt: TGTGCCAGCAGCTTAGGGTCGCTAGCGGGGGGGCTCTACAATGAGCAGTTCTTC
CDR3aa: CASSLGSLAGGLYNEQFF

v_gene: TRBV11-2
j_gene: TRBJ2-1
abundance: .
len: 12
d_gene: .
CDR3nt: TGTGCCAGCGCCAGAGGAGTTCGAGGGCAGTTCTTC
CDR3aa: CASARGVRGQFF

v_gene: TRBV7-3
j_gene: TRBJ2-1
abundance: .
len: 14
d_gene: TRBD1
CDR3nt: TGTGCCAGCAGCTTTAAGGGGGCGAAGAATGAGCAGTTCTTC
CDR3aa: CASSFKGAKNEQFF

v_gene: TRBV24-1
j_gene: TRBJ2-5
abundance: .
len: 14
d_gene: .
CDR3nt: TGTGCCACCAGTGATTCAGGAGGAGTGAAGACCCAGTACTTC
CDR3aa: CATSDSGGVKTQYF

v_gene: TRBV11-3
j_gene: TRBJ1-1
abundance: once
len: 15
d_gene: TRBD1
CDR3nt: TGTGCCAGCAGCCTTTCGACAGGGATGGACACTGAAGCTTTCTTT
CDR3aa: CASSLSTGMDTEAFF

v_gene: TRBV3-1/TRBV3-2
j_gene: TRBJ1-3
abundance: .
len: 14
d_gene: .
CDR3nt: TGTGCCAGCGCCCGACTTAACGAGGGAAACACCATATATTTT
CDR3aa: CASARLNEGNTIYF

v_gene: TRBV6-5
j_gene: TRBJ2-1
abundance: .
len: 15
d_gene: .
CDR3nt: TGTGCCAGCAGTACCTCCGGGGGTTGGGGGAATGAGCAGTTCTTC
CDR3aa: CASSTSGGWGNEQFF

v_gene: TRBV19
j_gene: TRBJ2-1
abundance: .
len: 15
d_gene: .
CDR3nt: TGTGCCAGTAGTATTCTGATGAGCTCCTACAATGAGCAGTTCTTC
CDR3aa: CASSILMSSYNEQFF

v_gene: TRBV4-3
j_gene: TRBJ1-5
abundance: .
len: 14
d_gene: TRBD1
CDR3nt: TGCGCCAGCAGCCGAGACAGGGTGGACGAGCCCCAGCATTTT
CDR3aa: CASSRDRVDEPQHF

v_gene: TRBV3-1/TRBV3-2
j_gene: TRBJ1-2
abundance: .
len: 15
d_gene: TRBD1
CDR3nt: TGTGCCAGCAGCCAGGGAGACAGGGGGGTCTATGGCTACACCTTC
CDR3aa: CASSQGDRGVYGYTF

v_gene: TRBV12-3/TRBV12-4
j_gene: TRBJ2-2
abundance: once
len: 13
d_gene: .
CDR3nt: TGTGCCAGCAGCCTTAGCTGGGTCGGGGAGCTGTTTTTT
CDR3aa: CASSLSWVGELFF

v_gene: TRBV24-1
j_gene: TRBJ1-5
abundance: .
len: 16
d_gene: .
CDR3nt: TGTGCCACCAGTGACCCGGCAGGGGACGGCAATCAGCCCCAGCATTTT
CDR3aa: CATSDPAGDGNQPQHF

v_gene: TRBV9
j_gene: TRBJ1-1
abundance: .
len: 14
d_gene: .
CDR3nt: TGTGCCAGCAGCGTTGGACAGAAGAACACTGAAGCTTTCTTT
CDR3aa: CASSVGQKNTEAFF

v_gene: TRBV3-1/TRBV3-2
j_gene: TRBJ2-7
abundance: once
len: 14
d_gene: .
CDR3nt: TGTGCCAGCAGCCAAGAGACAAACCACTACGAGCAGTACTTC
CDR3aa: CASSQETNHYEQYF

v_gene: TRBV29-1
j_gene: TRBJ1-1
abundance: .
len: 11
d_gene: .
CDR3nt: TGCAGCGTTCCCGGGGGCACTGAAGCTTTCTTT
CDR3aa: CSVPGGTEAFF

v_gene: TRBV2
j_gene: TRBJ1-5
abundance: .
len: 14
d_gene: .
CDR3nt: TGTGCCAGCAGTGAGAGGATTAGCAATCAGCCCCAGCATTTT
CDR3aa: CASSERISNQPQHF

v_gene: TRBV7-7
j_gene: TRBJ2-2
abundance: .
len: 13
d_gene: .
CDR3nt: TGTGCTAGCAGCTTCAGGGTTGGCGGGGAGCTGTTTTTT
CDR3aa: CASSFRVGGELFF

v_gene: TRBV2
j_gene: TRBJ2-2
abundance: once
len: 14
d_gene: .
CDR3nt: TGTGCCAGCAGTGCGGGGTACGGCACCGGGGAGCTGTTTTTT
CDR3aa: CASSAGYGTGELFF

v_gene: TRBV14
j_gene: TRBJ1-2
abundance: .
len: 15
d_gene: .
CDR3nt: TGTGCCAGCAGCCAAGATGAGGGCTTATACTATGGCTACACCTTC
CDR3aa: CASSQDEGLYYGYTF

v_gene: TRBV7-2
j_gene: TRBJ2-5
abundance: .
len: 14
d_gene: TRBD2
CDR3nt: TGTGCCAGCAGCTTTAAGCGGGGAGGGGAGACCCAGTACTTC
CDR3aa: CASSFKRGGETQYF

v_gene: TRBV28
j_gene: TRBJ1-6
abundance: .
len: 14
d_gene: .
CDR3nt: TGTGCCATCCCCTCGGGGGGGGCTAATTCACCCCTCCACTTT
CDR3aa: CAIPSGGANSPLHF

v_gene: TRBV3-1/TRBV3-2
j_gene: TRBJ2-3
abundance: .
len: 16
d_gene: TRBD2
CDR3nt: TGTGCCAGCAGCCACCGAACCGGACTAGTAACAGATACGCTGTATTTT
CDR3aa: CASSHRTGLVTDTLYF

v_gene: TRBV7-2
j_gene: TRBJ1-2
abundance: .
len: 17
d_gene: .
CDR3nt: TGTGCCAGCAGCCTAGGAGGGCAAATCAGAAGGGGGTATGGCTACACCTTC
CDR3aa: CASSLGGQIRRGYGYTF